The source of this T cell receptor beta chain is a study of blood T cell repertoires in COVID-19. The V gene lost 5 bases and the J gene lost 4 bases, with 10 bases spanning the gap. The CDR3 is 13 residues long. CDR1 is KGHDR, CDR2 SFDVKD, per germline. Original methodology: Cell counts per sample came from amplifying reference gene primers. Generated by immunoSEQ multiplex PCR, the TCRdb table keeps only in-frame clones and is missing some. The V and J calls and clone size come from that table; D and trimming were worked out from the DNA. The sample has fewer than 500,000 clones, approximately 87% seen once. Those enrolled, adults aged about 18 to 89 years, came from some 23 US areas.

J is TRBJ1-2 and V is TRBV24-1; the D is unclear. The sequence was collected from a woman aged 25 to 39 with acute COVID-19. The sample consisted of PBMCs or T cells enriched from blood (not recorded which). CDR3 nucleotides: TGTGCCACCAGTGGTCCAGACTCCTATGGCTACACCTTC. As protein: CATSGPDSYGYTF.